Reported below is one T cell receptor beta chain. A multiplex PCR was run with 60 Vbeta primers and 13 Jbeta primers. Measured with immunoSEQ multiplex PCR; TCRdb has only the in-frame clones, and not every one. The sample has about 98,000 clones; approximately 79% are singletons. The sample originates from a study of cytomegalovirus exposure and HLA in healthy donors. Specimen: PBMCs. The sequence was obtained from a male donor in good health and CMV-seronegative.

CDR3 coding DNA: TGTGCCAGCAGCCCTCGGGAGGGACTAGCGGTCTACGAGCAGTACTTC. This codes for CASSPREGLAVYEQYF. The V and J genes are TRBV7-8 and TRBJ2-7, with TRBD2 matching 11 bases. Trimming at V came to 5 bases and at J to 3 bases, leaving 9 bases not matched to a gene. Germline CDR1 is SGHVS and CDR2 is FQNEAQ. CDR3 length equals 16 residues.